This T cell receptor beta chain was sequenced for a study of regulatory T cells in long-lasting Graves disease. Study-wide points: Less diverse TCR repertoires were seen in persistent Graves' patients than in newly diagnosed ones.

The V gene's germline CDR1 is KGHSH and CDR2 LQKENI. The CDR3 has 15 residues. The junction had 8 bases not matched to a gene; V was cut back by 4 bases and J by 5 bases. Points on this clonotype: The antigen is undetermined.

Sequencing libraries for TCR beta were prepared with iRepertoire HTBI primers and Arm-PCR of CDR3 regions. Original processing methods: From all samples, identification returned 12 to 15 TRBJ and 60 or so TRBV segments. TCRdb reprocessed the multiplex PCR reads via MiXCR and lists one record per CDR3 protein. These V and J calls derive from TCRdb rather than the authors' analysis. The sample lists hundreds of thousands of distinct CDR3 sequences; about 15% were seen once. Sample time point: newly diagnosed GD, antithyroid drugs for less than 3 months. Extracted RNA from PBMCs served as the source of the TCR library. This sample was shared with a second study, whose subject was T cells in Graves' hyperthyroidism and ophthalmopathy. That study adds: The hyperthyroidism patients had all been newly diagnosed, and their disease duration was under 2 months. Their ages ranged from 18 to 65 years.

The sequences come from peripheral blood mononuclear cells (PBMCs), collected at new diagnosis, from a patient treated with antithyroid drugs. The gene calls are TRBV18 and TRBJ1-1; 9 bases line up with TRBD1. The sequence derives from a woman under 40 with Graves disease. The DNA of the CDR3 is TGTGCCAGCTCACTTGGGACAGGGAGCAGTACTGAAGCTTTCTTT. Translated, it gives CASSLGTGSSTEAFF.